Shown below are 9 T cell receptor beta chains from a single sample sequenced in a study of T cell responses to AZD1222 COVID-19 vaccine. Some clones are missing from TCRdb's copy, which holds only in-frame ones; the method was immunoSEQ multiplex PCR. The data hold approximately 180,000 clones, with roughly nine tenths observed a single time. Sequenced material: peripheral blood, taken 28 days after the second dose of the MenACWY control vaccine. The receptor source for this set is an adult who received the MenACWY meningococcal vaccine as a control.

The CDR3 loop is CASSANPDPISGNTIYF. The CDR3 region has the DNA TGTGCCAGCAGCGCAAACCCAGACCCCATCTCTGGAAACACCATATATTTT. The chain is built from TRBV9 and TRBJ1-3; D not certain. The CDR3 spans 17 residues. Per germline, CDR1 SGDLS and CDR2 YYNGEE. V was pared by 3 bases and J by 0 bases, with 16 bases between.

The chain uses TRBV28 and TRBJ1-3; D may be TRBD1 (5 bases). The ends were cut back, 6 bases at V and 1 base at J, with 13 bases in the middle. CDR1 MDHEN and CDR2 SYDVKM come from the germline V gene. The CDR3 length is 15 residues. The CDR3 DNA is TGTGCCAGCAGGGCCCCGGACACATCTGGAAACACCATATATTTT. Its translation: CASRAPDTSGNTIYF. Filled out from reference TRBV28 and TRBJ1-3, the complete variable domain reads DVKVTQSSRYLVKRTGEKVFLECVQDMDHENMFWYRQDPGLGLRLIYFSYDVKMKEKGDIPEGYSVSREKKERFSLILESASTNQTSMYLCASRAPDTSGNTIYFGEGSWLTVV.

This chain uses TRBV5-8 with TRBJ1-4; D is unclear. The CDR3 is 13 amino acids. Per germline, CDR1 SGHTS and CDR2 YDEGEE. Trimming removed 9 bases from V and 3 bases from J, with 12 bases in between. CDR3 nucleotide sequence: TGTGCCACCGCCCCGGTGGCTAATGAAAAACTGTTTTTT. Encoded protein: CATAPVANEKLFF.

This clone was seen only once. The V gene is TRBV3-1 (or the pseudogene TRBV3-2), the J gene TRBJ1-1; 9 nucleotides agree with TRBD1. The CDR3 loop spans 16 amino acids. Per germline, CDR1 LGHDT and CDR2 YNNKEL (reference sequence). V was clipped by 1 base and J by 4 bases; unmatched bases: 7. The CDR3 sequence: CASSQAGQGLATEAFF. DNA for the CDR3: TGTGCCAGCAGCCAAGCCGGACAGGGGTTGGCCACTGAAGCTTTCTTT.

This clone showed up just once. V and J are TRBV2 and TRBJ2-3; 9 bases agree with TRBD2. With V trimmed by 4 bases and J by 5 bases, 7 bases remained unmatched. This CDR3 region has 15 residues. Germline V gene data show CDR1 as SNHLY and CDR2 as FYNNEI. CDR3 sequence: CASSGGRASGDTQYF. CDR3 nucleotide sequence: TGTGCCAGCAGTGGCGGGAGGGCTTCCGGAGATACGCAGTATTTT. Together with reference TRBV2 and TRBJ2-3, the CDR3 gives the full variable domain: EPEVTQTPSHQVTQMGQEVILRCVPISNHLYFYWYRQILGQKVEFLVSFYNNEISEKSEIFDDQFSVERPDGSNFTLKIRSTKLEDSAMYFCASSGGRASGDTQYFGPGTRLTVL.

This clone showed up just a few times. The chain employs TRBV10-3 and TRBJ1-4; TRBD1 matches 9 bases. Germline values: CDR1 ENHRY, CDR2 SYGVKD. The CDR3 covers 15 residues. After removal of 2 bases from V and 4 bases from J, the junction contained 2 bases not matched to a gene. Here the CDR3 DNA reads TGTGCCATCAGTGAGGACAGGGGGGTTAATGAAAAACTGTTTTTT. Translated, it gives CAISEDRGVNEKLFF.

The V gene is TRBV9, the J gene TRBJ1-1, with 10 positions matching TRBD1. Germline V gene data show CDR1 as SGDLS and CDR2 as YYNGEE. This CDR3 spans 15 amino acids. V was pared by 4 bases and J by 4 bases, with 7 bases of the junction left unmatched. This CDR3 reads CASSIGTGAGTEAFF. CDR3 coding DNA: TGTGCCAGCAGCATCGGGACAGGGGCGGGCACTGAAGCTTTCTTT. Full variable domain (outside the CDR3, taken from reference TRBV9 and TRBJ1-1): DSGVTQTPKHLITATGQRVTLRCSPRSGDLSVYWYQQSLDQGLQFLIQYYNGEERAKGNILERFSAQQFPDLHSELNLSSLELGDSALYFCASSIGTGAGTEAFFGQGTRLTVV.

This rearrangement joins TRBV30 to TRBJ1-2; D gene uncertain. This CDR3 spans 10 amino acids. Germline CDR1 reads GTSNPN; CDR2 reads SVGIG (reference sequence). Trimming pared 5 bases from V and 8 bases from J, leaving 9 bases between. The CDR3 here is CAWGVGGYTF. The CDR3 DNA reads TGTGCCTGGGGCGTGGGGGGCTACACCTTC.

The rearrangement links TRBV19 to TRBJ2-2; D not certain. The germline V gene encodes CDR1 LNHDA and CDR2 SQIVND (reference sequence). This CDR3 is 14 amino acids long. V gave up 7 bases and J gave up 2 bases, with 11 bases separating them. The CDR3 nucleotides read TGTGCCAGTATTAAAGCCATTAACACCGGGGAGCTGTTTTTT. It is translated as CASIKAINTGELFF.